The 10 T cell receptor beta chains given below trace back to one sample, sequenced in a study of blood T cell repertoires in COVID-19. Sequencing was performed with immunoSEQ multiplex PCR; in TCRdb, only in-frame clones are kept and a portion is missing. The sample includes roughly 380,000 clones, 88% of them seen just once. Material for sequencing was PBMCs or T cells enriched from blood (not recorded which). The receptors were sampled from a woman younger than 45 who had been exposed to COVID-19.

The rearrangement joins TRBV6-5 to TRBJ2-5, with D possibly matching TRBD2 (7 bases). The CDR3 length is 16 residues. From germline, CDR1 is MNHEY and CDR2 SVGAGI. The V end was cut by 4 bases, the J end by 2 bases, with 17 bases between. In nucleotides, the CDR3 is TGTGCCAGCAGTTCCAGCCTAGGGGGGGGACAAGAGACCCAGTACTTC. Translating it yields CASSSSLGGGQETQYF.

The chain employs TRBV5-8 and TRBJ2-3, with 11 bases aligning to TRBD2. The CDR3 totals 17 residues. V trimming: 0 bases; J trimming: 5 bases; junction bases outside the gene matches: 8. Germline V gene lookup returns CDR1 SGHTS and CDR2 YDEGEE. The CDR3, as DNA: TGTGCCAGCAGCTTGGCCCCACTAGCGGGAGTGAGAGATACGCAGTATTTT. It specifies CASSLAPLAGVRDTQYF. Filled out from reference TRBV5-8 and TRBJ2-3, the complete variable domain reads EAGVTQSPTHLIKTRGQQATLRCSPISGHTSVYWYQQALGLGLQFLLWYDEGEERNRGNFPPRFSGRQFPNYSSELNVNALELEDSALYLCASSLAPLAGVRDTQYFGPGTRLTVL.

V is TRBV28 and J is TRBJ1-5; 7 positions match TRBD1. CDR3 length: 15 amino acids. Trimming at V came to 6 bases and at J to 3 bases, leaving 8 bases not matched to a gene. Germline V gene lookup returns CDR1 MDHEN and CDR2 SYDVKM. The CDR3 is CASRLPGQPNQPQHF. CDR3 in DNA: TGTGCCAGCAGACTCCCGGGACAGCCCAATCAGCCCCAGCATTTT.

The chain couples TRBV5-1 to TRBJ1-4; 7 positions match TRBD1. CDR1 SGHRS and CDR2 YFSETQ come from the germline V gene. The CDR3 length is 15 residues. V shed 4 bases and J 4 bases; nucleotides not matched to a gene: 7. CDR3 sequence (DNA): TGCGCCAGCAGCATTAACAGGGGCCTTAATGAAAAACTGTTTTTT. This codes for CASSINRGLNEKLFF.

The chain couples TRBV24-1 to TRBJ2-1, with a possible D match to TRBD2 (6 bases). Germline V gene sequence: CDR1 KGHDR, CDR2 SFDVKD. CDR3 length: 16 residues. V lost 0 bases and J 9 bases, leaving 17 bases between the germline ends. CDR3 loop: CATSDLPLALGGEQFF. The CDR3 DNA reads TGTGCCACCAGTGATTTGCCCCTAGCCCTGGGGGGTGAGCAGTTCTTC.

This chain uses TRBV5-1 with TRBJ1-2; weak D call: TRBD1 (6 bases). The germline V gene has CDR1 SGHRS and CDR2 YFSETQ. This CDR3 has 16 residues. V lost 0 bases and J 1 base, leaving 13 bases between the germline ends. CDR3 in amino acids: CASSLDRQDVNYGYTF. CDR3 DNA sequence: TGCGCCAGCAGCTTGGATAGACAGGATGTTAACTATGGCTACACCTTC.

This chain connects TRBV9 to TRBJ1-1; possible D gene TRBD1, 5 bases. Germline CDR1 is SGDLS and CDR2 is YYNGEE. V was clipped by 1 base and J by 6 bases, with 10 bases between them. CDR3 size: 13 residues. CDR3 residues: CASSVLGGAEAFF. The CDR3 DNA reads as TGTGCCAGCAGCGTATTGGGGGGTGCTGAAGCTTTCTTT. The entire variable domain, with the rest obtained from reference TRBV9 and TRBJ1-1, is as follows: DSGVTQTPKHLITATGQRVTLRCSPRSGDLSVYWYQQSLDQGLQFLIQYYNGEERAKGNILERFSAQQFPDLHSELNLSSLELGDSALYFCASSVLGGAEAFFGQGTRLTVV.

This clone appeared a few times. CDR3 loop: CASSPQGGTNEKLFF. As DNA, the CDR3 is TGTGCCAGCAGTCCCCAGGGGGGCACTAATGAAAAACTGTTTTTT. The chain uses TRBV28 and TRBJ1-4; 7 bases are a match to TRBD1. CDR1 is MDHEN, CDR2 SYDVKM, per germline. CDR3 length: 15 residues. V was clipped by 5 bases and J by 2 bases; unmatched bases: 5.

The gene calls are TRBV15 and TRBJ2-1; no firm D call. CDR1 and CDR2 (germline): LNHNV, YYDKDF (reference sequence). This CDR3 has 14 residues. Trimming took off 3 bases at V and 1 base at J, with 7 bases between the two ends. CDR3 sequence: CATSRHGSYNEQFF. CDR3 bases: TGTGCCACCAGCAGGCACGGGTCCTACAATGAGCAGTTCTTC.

V usage is TRBV6-5 and J usage is TRBJ2-7, with TRBD2 matching 10 bases. Per germline, CDR1 MNHEY and CDR2 SVGAGI. J was trimmed by 3 bases and V by 6 bases; bases with no gene match: 8. The CDR3 loop spans 15 amino acids. As DNA, the CDR3 is TGTGCCAGCAGGCCCATTCTAGCGGGAGTCTACGAGCAGTACTTC. Translated: CASRPILAGVYEQYF.